The 5 T cell receptor beta chains given below trace back to one sample, sequenced in a study of post-analysis software for immune sequencing data. No antigen is known for these receptors. Each TCR beta cDNA library carried unique molecular identifiers. TCRdb recomputed calls from the PCR reads with MiXCR, one row per CDR3 protein. The table includes about 540,000 distinct CDR3 sequences, less than 40% detected once. Study-wide results and caveats: Patients had higher frequencies than controls of five TRBV segments, including TRBV5-6, TRBV5-1 and TRBV20-1.

The sequencing input was blood. These receptors were taken from a girl under 18 with multiple sclerosis.

The gene calls are TRBV5-1 and TRBJ1-1; no firm D call. The CDR3 totals 14 residues. The germline V and J ends were trimmed by 0 bases and 3 bases, with 9 bases remaining between them. Germline V gene lookup returns CDR1 SGHRS and CDR2 YFSETQ. The chain's CDR3 is CASSLEGEDTEAFF. CDR3 DNA sequence: TGCGCCAGCAGCTTGGAGGGAGAGGACACTGAAGCTTTCTTT. Based on the CDR3 plus reference TRBV5-1 and TRBJ1-1, the full variable domain is KAGVTQTPRYLIKTRGQQVTLSCSPISGHRSVSWYQQTPGQGLQFLFEYFSETQRNKGNFPGRFSGRQFSNSRSEMNVSTLELGDSALYLCASSLEGEDTEAFFGQGTRLTVV.

The sample holds a few counts of this clonotype. The chain links TRBV5-1 to TRBJ2-1; 12 nucleotides line up with TRBD2. Germline V gene sequence: CDR1 SGHRS, CDR2 YFSETQ. After removal of 7 bases from V and 4 bases from J, the junction contained 9 bases not matched to a gene. There are 16 residues in the CDR3. The CDR3 DNA follows: TGCGCCAGCGAAGCCCCGGGACTAGCGGGTTACAATGAGCAGTTCTTC. Its protein product is CASEAPGLAGYNEQFF.

This clonotype was detected a few times. The chain is built from TRBV3-1 and TRBJ1-2; D uncertain. The CDR3 is made up of 15 amino acids. V was pared by 2 bases and J by 4 bases, with 14 bases between. Germline V gene data show CDR1 as LGHDT and CDR2 as YNNKEL (reference sequence). CDR3 DNA: TGTGCCAGCAGCCAAATCCCGGACGTAAGCTATGGCTACACCTTC. It specifies CASSQIPDVSYGYTF.

The CDR3 sequence is CASSFVVGGYTF. DNA for the CDR3: TGTGCCAGCAGTTTTGTGGTGGGGGGCTACACCTTC. The V and J genes are TRBV27 and TRBJ1-2; D call uncertain. Germline V gene sequence: CDR1 MNHEY, CDR2 SMNVEV (reference sequence). This CDR3 contains 12 residues. The V end lost 3 bases, the J end lost 8 bases, and 10 bases lay between the germline ends.

The table lists this clonotype with a count of one. The chain joins TRBV4-1 to TRBJ2-1; weak D call: TRBD2 (6 bases). The germline V gene has CDR1 MGHRA and CDR2 YSYEKL. V gave up 1 base and J gave up 0 bases, with 13 bases separating them. The CDR3 totals 17 residues. CDR3 nucleotide sequence: TGCGCCAGCAGCCAAGTGCCTGGGCGGGGCTCCTACAATGAGCAGTTCTTC. Its translation is CASSQVPGRGSYNEQFF.